This T cell receptor beta chain was retrieved from a study of siplizumab effects on memory and regulatory T cells. General observations from the study: Naive-or-memory phenotypes were unassignable for roughly 75-95% of proliferating CD4+ or CD8+ clones. Naive T cells seemed more diverse than memory cells; they also seemed major alloresponse contributors.

Regarding this clone: Its specificity is not known.

Per sample, the assay covered 100,000 or so TCR templates. Sequencing was performed with immunoSEQ multiplex PCR; in TCRdb, only in-frame clones are kept and a portion is missing. The table shows about 120,000 clones, with roughly 94% occurring only once. Sequenced sample: non-Treg CD4+ T cells sorted from blood. The source of this sequence is a human donor in good health.

The CDR3 protein is CAISDPRGGMNTEAFF. DNA for the CDR3: TGTGCCATCAGTGACCCCCGAGGGGGGATGAACACTGAAGCTTTCTTT. The V and J genes are TRBV10-3 and TRBJ1-1; a weak D match, TRBD1 (6 bases). The CDR3 is 16 residues long. V lost 3 bases to trimming and J lost 0 bases, with 14 bases between them. The germline gives CDR1 ENHRY, CDR2 SYGVKD.